Below, 30 T cell receptor beta chains from the same sample are listed, as sequenced in a study of control samples from healthy donors and cancer patients. Sequenced by immunoSEQ multiplex PCR; TCRdb stores in-frame clones only, minus some. The table records some 140,000 clones, about 88% of them present only once. Sample: blood. Source of these receptors: a woman younger than 45 in good health.

The chain uses TRBV4-1 and TRBJ1-5, with D perhaps TRBD1 (5 bases). The germline CDR1 and CDR2 sequences are MGHRA and YSYEKL. V gave up 4 bases and J gave up 6 bases, with 22 bases separating them. The CDR3 runs 17 residues. The CDR3 here is CASSLSAGHNGIQPQHF. For the CDR3, the DNA is TGCGCCAGCAGCCTGTCGGCAGGACACAACGGGATTCAGCCCCAGCATTTT.

The J gene is TRBJ2-6, the V gene TRBV30, with D possibly matching TRBD1 (5 bases). Looked up from germline, CDR1 is GTSNPN and CDR2 is SVGIG (reference sequence). The V and J ends lost 2 bases and 1 base respectively, with 6 bases between them. The CDR3 contains 14 residues. CDR3 region: CAWSRGSGANVLTF. The CDR3 DNA reads TGTGCCTGGAGTAGGGGTTCTGGGGCCAACGTCCTGACTTTC.

This rearrangement joins TRBV7-9 to TRBJ1-4; D possibly corresponds to TRBD1 (6 bases). The germline CDR1 and CDR2 sequences are SEHNR and FQNEAQ (reference sequence). The V end lost 3 bases, the J end lost 5 bases, and 13 bases lay between the germline ends. This CDR3 region has 15 residues. Written as DNA, the CDR3 is TGTGCCAGCAGCTTGACCTCAGGGGAAAATGAAAAACTGTTTTTT. Translation: CASSLTSGENEKLFF.

The V gene is TRBV11-2, the J gene TRBJ2-7; TRBD1 is a possible D gene (6 bases). Germline V gene data show CDR1 as SGHAT and CDR2 as FQNNGV. V was cut by 5 bases and J by 1 base, with 24 bases left in between. This CDR3 region has 18 residues. Here the CDR3 reads CASSPRSDRGNISYEQYF. CDR3 bases: TGTGCCAGCAGCCCCCGGAGTGATAGGGGGAATATATCCTACGAGCAGTACTTC.

The genes are TRBV30 and TRBJ1-5; TRBD1 agrees at 9 bases. This CDR3 contains 15 residues. CDR1 is GTSNPN and CDR2 is SVGIG in the germline V gene (reference sequence). Losses at the gene ends were 3 bases for V and 7 bases for J; bases not matched to a gene: 10. CDR3 sequence (DNA): TGTGCCTGGAGAGGAGGCAATACAGGGGGCCAGCCCCAGCATTTT. Translation gives CAWRGGNTGGQPQHF.

The J gene is TRBJ2-7, the V gene TRBV19; D remains unclear. Trimming removed 6 bases from V and 2 bases from J, with 17 bases in between. Germline CDR1 LNHDA, CDR2 SQIVND (reference sequence). This CDR3 has 15 amino acids. As DNA, the CDR3 is TGTGCCAGTAGGGGTGGCGGCTATGGAACCTACGAGCAGTACTTC. This gives the protein CASRGGGYGTYEQYF.

V gene TRBV2 combines with J gene TRBJ2-6; TRBD1 might be the D (6 bases). The CDR3 covers 15 residues. The ends were cut back, 10 bases at V and 4 bases at J, with 17 bases in the middle. Germline values: CDR1 SNHLY, CDR2 FYNNEI. Here the CDR3 DNA reads TGTGCCACCACAACACAGGGTTCCGGGGCCAACGTCCTGACTTTC. This gives the protein CATTTQGSGANVLTF.

This chain links TRBV3-1 (or the pseudogene TRBV3-2) with TRBJ2-5; the match to TRBD2 covers 8 bases. The CDR3 extends over 16 amino acids. The germline gives CDR1 LGHDT, CDR2 YNNKEL (reference sequence). The trim removed 3 bases at V and 4 bases at J, leaving 10 bases unmatched. CDR3 sequence reads: CASSHSQAGESETQYF. The CDR3 DNA follows: TGTGCCAGCAGCCATTCCCAAGCGGGAGAGTCAGAGACCCAGTACTTC.

The chain employs TRBV5-1 and TRBJ1-6; TRBD1 matches at 7 bases. Unmatched junction bases numbered 11, after V lost 1 base and J lost 7 bases. Germline assignment: CDR1 SGHRS and CDR2 YFSETQ. The CDR3 runs to 17 residues. CDR3 sequence: CASSLYLPRQGNSPLHF. The CDR3 coding sequence is TGCGCCAGCAGCTTGTATCTCCCACGACAGGGAAATTCACCCCTCCACTTT.

The V gene is TRBV2, the J gene TRBJ1-1; D perhaps matches TRBD1 (5 bases). Germline assignment: CDR1 SNHLY and CDR2 FYNNEI. V was pared by 4 bases and J by 4 bases, with 16 bases between. The CDR3 loop spans 15 amino acids. CDR3 loop: CASSGLWGGSTEAFF. CDR3 in DNA: TGTGCCAGCAGTGGTCTTTGGGGGGGATCCACTGAAGCTTTCTTT. Filled out from reference TRBV2 and TRBJ1-1, the complete variable domain reads EPEVTQTPSHQVTQMGQEVILRCVPISNHLYFYWYRQILGQKVEFLVSFYNNEISEKSEIFDDQFSVERPDGSNFTLKIRSTKLEDSAMYFCASSGLWGGSTEAFFGQGTRLTVV.

The chain couples TRBV9 to TRBJ2-1; 7 bases agree with TRBD1. Germline CDR1 is SGDLS and CDR2 is YYNGEE. This CDR3 is built from 16 residues. The V gene end was trimmed by 0 bases and the J gene end by 3 bases; junction bases not matched to a gene: 6. The CDR3 DNA follows: TGTGCCAGCAGCGTAGACGGACAGGTGTTCTACAATGAGCAGTTCTTC. Protein product: CASSVDGQVFYNEQFF.

This chain uses TRBV19 with TRBJ2-1; D uncertain. Between the trimmed V and J ends, which lost 3 bases and 10 bases, there was a span of 13 bases. The CDR3 contains 13 residues. Germline V lookup: CDR1 LNHDA, CDR2 SQIVND (reference sequence). CDR3 sequence reads: CASSMGRVEEQFF. CDR3 DNA: TGTGCCAGTAGTATGGGAAGGGTCGAGGAGCAGTTCTTC. The variable domain in full, completed from reference TRBV19 and TRBJ2-1, reads DGGITQSPKYLFRKEGQNVTLSCEQNLNHDAMYWYRQDPGQGLRLIYYSQIVNDFQKGDIAEGYSVSREKKESFPLTVTSAQKNPTAFYLCASSMGRVEEQFFGPGTRLTVL.

The chain joins TRBV30 to TRBJ2-5; D not resolved. V was clipped by 2 bases and J by 5 bases, with 9 bases between them. There are 12 residues in the CDR3. CDR1 is GTSNPN, CDR2 SVGIG, per germline (reference sequence). The CDR3 loop is CAWSPLRETQYF. DNA for the CDR3: TGTGCCTGGAGTCCGCTAAGGGAGACCCAGTACTTC.

The chain links TRBV28 to TRBJ1-1, with TRBD1 matching over 7 bases. V lost 7 bases and J lost 3; bases outside the gene matches: 8. Germline V gene data show CDR1 as MDHEN and CDR2 as SYDVKM. The CDR3 length is 14 residues. The CDR3 reads CASNQQGPYTEAFF. The CDR3 coding sequence is TGTGCCAGCAACCAACAGGGGCCGTACACTGAAGCTTTCTTT.

The V call is TRBV27, the J call TRBJ1-3; TRBD1 might be the D (6 bases). CDR3 length: 16 residues. V gave up 0 bases and J gave up 0 bases, with 9 bases separating them. Germline V gene lookup returns CDR1 MNHEY and CDR2 SMNVEV (reference sequence). The CDR3 DNA reads as TGTGCCAGCAGTTTATCGACAGGCCTCTCTGGAAACACCATATATTTT. Residues: CASSLSTGLSGNTIYF.

This clone occurred once. J is TRBJ2-3 and V is TRBV7-3; unclear D gene. V was clipped by 2 bases and J by 4 bases, with 4 bases between them. The germline V gene has CDR1 SGHTA and CDR2 FQGTGA. The CDR3 is 12 residues long. CDR3 protein: CASSLAADTQYF. Written as DNA, the CDR3 is TGTGCCAGCAGCTTAGCGGCAGATACGCAGTATTTT.

Only a few counts were recorded for this clone. The chain is built from TRBV27 and TRBJ2-7, with D perhaps TRBD1 (5 bases). The CDR3 is 13 residues long. The V end lost 7 bases, the J end lost 2 bases, and 12 bases lay between the germline ends. Germline CDR1 is MNHEY and CDR2 is SMNVEV (reference sequence). CDR3 in DNA: TGTGCCAGCAAGGGGCAGACAACCTACGAGCAGTACTTC. This gives the protein CASKGQTTYEQYF.

Only a few counts were recorded for this clone. The chain is built from TRBV7-8 and TRBJ1-2; TRBD1 agrees at 8 bases. Trimming removed 2 bases from V and 4 bases from J; junction bases left unmatched: 6. Germline CDR1 is SGHVS and CDR2 is FQNEAQ. This CDR3 is built from 15 residues. CDR3 sequence (DNA): TGTGCCAGCAGCTTATCGACAGGGGAGCGCTATGGCTACACCTTC. It encodes CASSLSTGERYGYTF.

The CDR3 coding sequence is TGTGCCGCCCTCGACCCAGGGAGGGGCACAGATACGCAGTATTTT. It encodes CAALDPGRGTDTQYF. This chain connects TRBV6-5 to TRBJ2-3, with 7 bases lining up with TRBD2. The CDR3 length is 15 residues. Trimming at V came to 11 bases and at J to 1 base, leaving 12 bases not matched to a gene. CDR1 and CDR2 from the germline V gene are MNHEY and SVGAGI.

V usage is TRBV5-1 and J usage is TRBJ1-3; D possibly corresponds to TRBD1 (5 bases). This CDR3 is 16 amino acids long. V gave up 0 bases and J gave up 1 base, with 11 bases separating them. From germline, CDR1 is SGHRS and CDR2 YFSETQ. In DNA, the CDR3 is TGCGCCAGCAGCTTGGGACAGAGCCTATCTGGAAACACCATATATTTT. It is translated as CASSLGQSLSGNTIYF.

This chain links TRBV14 with TRBJ2-7; D might be TRBD1 (7 bases). The length of the CDR3 is 16 residues. V lost 1 base and J 2 bases, leaving 15 bases between the germline ends. CDR1 is SGHDN, CDR2 FVKESK, per germline. The CDR3 DNA reads TGTGCCAGCAGCCAAGGGAGGGGGCTCCCACCCTACGAGCAGTACTTC. Encoded protein: CASSQGRGLPPYEQYF.

Here the CDR3 reads CASITSELYYNEQFF. The DNA for the CDR3 is TGTGCCAGCATCACATCAGAACTTTACTACAATGAGCAGTTCTTC. V gene TRBV21-1 combines with J gene TRBJ2-1. TRBV21-1 is given as a pseudogene. CDR3 length equals 15 residues.

The chain links TRBV18 to TRBJ1-4; D remains unclear. Trimming removed 6 bases at V and 13 bases at J, with 18 bases between. The CDR3 has 13 residues. Germline CDR1 and CDR2: KGHSH and LQKENI. The CDR3, as DNA: TGTGCCAGCTCTCCAGGACCCCCGGGTAGACTGTTTTTT. Translation gives CASSPGPPGRLFF.

The chain has TRBV19 and TRBJ1-3, with D unclear. The CDR3 runs 15 residues. The germline V gene has CDR1 LNHDA and CDR2 SQIVND (reference sequence). Trimming left V 3 bases short and J 0 bases short, with 9 bases between. This CDR3 reads CASSISGTSGNTIYF. The CDR3 DNA reads as TGTGCCAGTAGTATTTCGGGCACCTCTGGAAACACCATATATTTT.

The CDR3 loop is CASSDGVPNQPQHF. CDR3 coding DNA: TGTGCCAGCAGTGATGGGGTCCCCAATCAGCCCCAGCATTTT. V and J are TRBV6-1 and TRBJ1-5; D is uncertain. The CDR3 has 14 amino acids. Looked up from germline, CDR1 is MNHNS and CDR2 is SASEGT. V gave up 3 bases and J gave up 3 bases, with 9 bases separating them.

The chain has TRBV5-1 and TRBJ1-1; a weak D match, TRBD1 (5 bases). V lost 4 bases, J lost 2 bases, and 15 bases lay in between. The CDR3 covers 15 residues. Germline values: CDR1 SGHRS, CDR2 YFSETQ. The chain's CDR3 is CASSPQGGGNTEAFF. The CDR3 DNA reads TGCGCCAGCAGCCCCCAGGGCGGGGGAAACACTGAAGCTTTCTTT.

This rearrangement joins TRBV5-1 to TRBJ2-1; D uncertain. From germline, CDR1 is SGHRS and CDR2 YFSETQ. This CDR3 is 13 amino acids long. The ends were cut back, 6 bases at V and 8 bases at J, with 15 bases in the middle. DNA for the CDR3: TGCGCCAGCAACAATATGGGGAACGATGAGCAGTTCTTC. Amino acids: CASNNMGNDEQFF. The variable domain in full, with the rest retrieved from reference TRBV5-1 and TRBJ2-1, is KAGVTQTPRYLIKTRGQQVTLSCSPISGHRSVSWYQQTPGQGLQFLFEYFSETQRNKGNFPGRFSGRQFSNSRSEMNVSTLELGDSALYLCASNNMGNDEQFFGPGTRLTVL.

This clone was detected only once. The chain combines TRBV3-1 (or the pseudogene TRBV3-2) with TRBJ1-4; possibly TRBD1 for D (6 bases). The CDR3 has 15 amino acids. Trimming took 0 bases from V and 10 from J, leaving 15 bases between them. Germline CDR1 reads LGHDT; CDR2 reads YNNKEL (reference sequence). The CDR3 spells CASSQDSGIRGKLFF. CDR3 bases: TGTGCCAGCAGCCAAGATTCAGGGATCAGGGGAAAACTGTTTTTT.

The CDR3 DNA reads as TGTGCCAGCAACCGGGACAGGGGCAACACTGAAGCTTTCTTT. Translation: CASNRDRGNTEAFF. V gene TRBV2 combines with J gene TRBJ1-1, with TRBD1 matching over 10 bases. Per germline, CDR1 SNHLY and CDR2 FYNNEI. This CDR3 is 14 amino acids long. After removal of 7 bases from V and 2 bases from J, the junction contained 4 bases not matched to a gene.

This clone was recorded a few times. V and J are TRBV28 and TRBJ1-1, with a tentative D call TRBD1 (6 bases). Trimming left V 5 bases short and J 5 bases short, with 18 bases between. The CDR3 sequence is 15 residues long. CDR1 MDHEN and CDR2 SYDVKM come from the germline V gene. The CDR3 DNA reads TGTGCCAGCAGTGGTTACAGGGCAGGGAGGACTGAAGCTTTCTTT. Protein: CASSGYRAGRTEAFF.